The 9 T cell receptor beta chains in this list originate from one sample, sequenced in a study of blood T cell repertoires in COVID-19 (dated by TCRdb to the early 2020s). The receptor library was made with the immunoSEQ multiplex PCR assay. TCRdb limited this immuneACCESS table to in-frame rearrangements with V and J called. A share of clones is missing; checked studies link under half to unresolved V genes, and the rest is unexplained. The sample profile shows 250,000 to 350,000 clones; 75% to 95% of them were found once. More than 6% of the sample is taken by the ten largest. Sequencing was carried out using peripheral blood. Source of these receptors: a woman under 40 with COVID-19, enrolled during active disease.

The V and J genes are TRBV4-1 and TRBJ1-4; no clear D. CDR3 length: 15 residues. Germline CDR1 reads MGHRA; CDR2 reads YSYEKL. Trimming left V 1 base short and J 13 bases short, with 19 bases between. The CDR3 sequence: CASSQGGGTALTLFF. In nucleotides, the CDR3 is TGCGCCAGCAGCCAAGGAGGTGGCACGGCCTTAACACTGTTTTTT.

The chain carries TRBV27 and TRBJ2-3; 13 bases are shared with TRBD2. The CDR3 sequence is 17 residues long. V shed 6 bases, J shed 7 bases, and the junction held 13 bases outside the gene matches. Germline V CDR1 and CDR2: MNHEY, SMNVEV (reference sequence). As DNA, the CDR3 is TGTGCCAGCAGCCCCTCACCGGGACTAGCGGGAAAATATACGCAGTATTTT. It translates to CASSPSPGLAGKYTQYF.

This chain links TRBV6-2 or TRBV6-3 with TRBJ1-5; possibly TRBD1 for D (6 bases). Per the germline V gene, CDR1 is MNHEY and CDR2 is SVGEGT. V lost 6 bases and J lost 0, with 12 bases in between. The CDR3 spans 15 residues. The CDR3 nucleotides are TGTGCCAGCAGCTTCACAGGGTTTAGCAATCAGCCCCAGCATTTT. Translating it yields CASSFTGFSNQPQHF.

V and J are TRBV5-5 and TRBJ2-5; D gene ambiguous. Germline V CDR1 and CDR2: SGHKS, YYEKEE (reference sequence). V lost 5 bases to trimming and J lost 3 bases, with 23 bases between them. There are 17 residues in the CDR3. The CDR3 spells CASSYAVYEAIEETQYF. The DNA of the CDR3 is TGTGCCAGCAGTTATGCGGTGTACGAAGCCATTGAAGAGACCCAGTACTTC.

The V and J genes are TRBV7-8 and TRBJ1-5, with 9 bases matching TRBD1. The CDR3 spans 15 residues. CDR1 and CDR2 (germline): SGHVS, FQNEAQ. V was clipped by 3 bases and J by 2 bases; unmatched bases: 2. CDR3 in DNA: TGTGCCAGCAGCTTGGACAGGGGTGGCAATCAGCCCCAGCATTTT. The encoded protein is CASSLDRGGNQPQHF.

The chain joins TRBV27 to TRBJ2-3; 7 bases fit TRBD2. The CDR3 contains 15 residues. CDR1 is MNHEY and CDR2 is SMNVEV in the germline V gene (reference sequence). V shed 4 bases, J shed 2 bases, and the junction held 6 bases outside the gene matches. This CDR3 reads CASSSWRGITDTQYF. The CDR3 DNA reads as TGTGCCAGCAGTTCTTGGCGGGGGATCACAGATACGCAGTATTTT.

Details on this clone: Other DNA sequences of this sample code for an identical CDR3. V gene TRBV6-5 combines with J gene TRBJ1-5; the D gene is possibly TRBD1 (6 bases). This CDR3 has 15 amino acids. The germline V and J ends were trimmed by 2 bases and 2 bases, with 10 bases remaining between them. Germline lookup yields CDR1 MNHEY and CDR2 SVGAGI. The CDR3 sequence: CASSYSSGGNQPQHF. Written as DNA, the CDR3 is TGTGCCAGCAGTTACAGTTCAGGGGGCAATCAGCCCCAGCATTTT.

Here the CDR3 reads CASSSLTGASSYEQYF. DNA of the CDR3: TGTGCCAGCAGCTCGCTGACAGGGGCCAGCTCCTACGAGCAGTACTTC. J is TRBJ2-7 and V is TRBV7-9; 8 bases align to TRBD1. V lost 4 bases to trimming and J lost 0 bases; unmatched junction nucleotides: 8. The germline V gene encodes CDR1 SEHNR and CDR2 FQNEAQ (reference sequence). The CDR3 spans 16 residues.

The rearrangement joins TRBV19 to TRBJ2-3; 8 bases match TRBD2. Germline CDR1 and CDR2: LNHDA and SQIVND (reference sequence). The CDR3 is made up of 16 amino acids. V was pared by 4 bases and J by 1 base, with 7 bases of the junction left unmatched. CDR3 in amino acids: CASSTPLGGGTDTQYF. The CDR3 DNA is TGTGCCAGTAGTACCCCCCTCGGGGGGGGCACAGATACGCAGTATTTT.